This T cell receptor (beta chain) was obtained from a study of blood T cell repertoires in COVID-19. The overall study: COVID-19 samples collected from the United States, Italy and Spain covered acute and convalescent phases. The analysed material was cDNA or gDNA that came from T cells, B-cell-depleted T cells, or PBMCs.

The Seattle patients joined while their infection was active and were tracked longitudinally afterward. Germline V gene sequence: CDR1 SGHKS, CDR2 YYEKEE (reference sequence). V lost 0 bases, J lost 1 base, and 10 bases lay in between. This CDR3 contains 15 residues. In the original analysis: It was from reference gene primer amplification that nucleated cell counts were estimated. The table came from immunoSEQ multiplex PCR; TCRdb's copy has only in-frame clones and leaves some out. That table is the source of V, J and clone size, and D and trimming were worked out from the DNA. The data contain roughly 350,000 clones, around nine tenths of them singletons.

The sample consisted of peripheral blood. The chain couples TRBV5-5 to TRBJ1-1, with a possible D match to TRBD1 (5 bases). The sequence derives from an older woman with COVID-19, enrolled during active disease. The CDR3 region is CASSLEGWENTEAFF. In DNA, the CDR3 is TGTGCCAGCAGCTTGGAGGGGTGGGAGAACACTGAAGCTTTCTTT.